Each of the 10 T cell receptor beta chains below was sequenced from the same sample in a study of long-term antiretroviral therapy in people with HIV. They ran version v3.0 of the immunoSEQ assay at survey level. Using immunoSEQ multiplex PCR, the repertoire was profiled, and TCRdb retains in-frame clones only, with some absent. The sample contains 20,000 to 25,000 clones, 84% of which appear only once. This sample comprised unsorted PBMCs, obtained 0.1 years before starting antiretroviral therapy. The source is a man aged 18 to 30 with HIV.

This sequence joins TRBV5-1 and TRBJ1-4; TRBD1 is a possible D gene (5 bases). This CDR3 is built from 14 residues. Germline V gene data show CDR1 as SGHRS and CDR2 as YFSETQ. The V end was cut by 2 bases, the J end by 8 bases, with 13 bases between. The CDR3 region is CASSFQGLREKLFF. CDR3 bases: TGCGCCAGCAGCTTCCAGGGTTTGCGGGAAAAACTGTTTTTT.

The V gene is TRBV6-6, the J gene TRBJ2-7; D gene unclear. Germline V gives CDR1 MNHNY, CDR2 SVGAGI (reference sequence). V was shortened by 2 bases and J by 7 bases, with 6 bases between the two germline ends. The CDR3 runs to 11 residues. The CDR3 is CASSYGSEQYF. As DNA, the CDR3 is TGTGCCAGCAGTTACGGTTCGGAGCAGTACTTC.

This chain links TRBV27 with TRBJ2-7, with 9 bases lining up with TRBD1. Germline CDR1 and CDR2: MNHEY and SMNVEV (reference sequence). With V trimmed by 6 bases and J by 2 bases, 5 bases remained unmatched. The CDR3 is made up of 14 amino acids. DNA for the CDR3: TGTGCCAGCAGAGGACAGGGGCGACCCTACGAGCAGTACTTC. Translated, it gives CASRGQGRPYEQYF.

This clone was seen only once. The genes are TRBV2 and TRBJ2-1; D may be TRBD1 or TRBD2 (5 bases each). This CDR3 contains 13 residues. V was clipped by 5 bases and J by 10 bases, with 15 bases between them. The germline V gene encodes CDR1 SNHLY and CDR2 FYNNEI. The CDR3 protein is CASSSGALGEQFF. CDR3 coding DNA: TGTGCCAGCAGTTCCGGGGCGCTCGGAGAGCAGTTCTTC.

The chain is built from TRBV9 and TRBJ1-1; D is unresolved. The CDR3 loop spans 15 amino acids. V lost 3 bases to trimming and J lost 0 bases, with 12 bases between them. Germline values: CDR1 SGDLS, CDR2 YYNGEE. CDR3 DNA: TGTGCCAGCAGCGCCGCAGATTGGGTGAACACTGAAGCTTTCTTT. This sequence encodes CASSAADWVNTEAFF.

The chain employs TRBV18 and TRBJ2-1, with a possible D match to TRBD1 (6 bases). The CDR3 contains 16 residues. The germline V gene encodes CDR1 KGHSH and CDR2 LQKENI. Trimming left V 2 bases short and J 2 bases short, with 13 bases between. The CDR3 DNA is TGTGCCAGCTCACCATCAGGGGTCCCCACCTACAATGAGCAGTTCTTC. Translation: CASSPSGVPTYNEQFF.

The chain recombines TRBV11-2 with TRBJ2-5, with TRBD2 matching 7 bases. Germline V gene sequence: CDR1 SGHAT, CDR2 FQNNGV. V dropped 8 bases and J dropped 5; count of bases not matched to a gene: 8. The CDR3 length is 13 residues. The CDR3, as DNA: TGTGCCAGCCGGGCGGGGGTTGTTGAGACCCAGTACTTC. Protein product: CASRAGVVETQYF.

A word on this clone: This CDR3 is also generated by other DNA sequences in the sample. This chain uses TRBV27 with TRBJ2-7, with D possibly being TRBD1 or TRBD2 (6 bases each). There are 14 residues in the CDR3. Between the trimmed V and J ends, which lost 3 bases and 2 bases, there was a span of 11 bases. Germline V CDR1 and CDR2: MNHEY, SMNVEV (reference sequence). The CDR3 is CASSFGGGAYEQYF. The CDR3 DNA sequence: TGTGCCAGCAGTTTTGGAGGGGGAGCCTACGAGCAGTACTTC.

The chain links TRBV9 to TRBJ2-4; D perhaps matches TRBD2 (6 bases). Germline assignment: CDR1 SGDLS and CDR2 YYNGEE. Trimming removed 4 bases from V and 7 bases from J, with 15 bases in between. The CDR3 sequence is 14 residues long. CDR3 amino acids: CASSSPQEGNIQYF. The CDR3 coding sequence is TGTGCCAGCAGCTCCCCACAGGAGGGGAACATTCAGTACTTC.

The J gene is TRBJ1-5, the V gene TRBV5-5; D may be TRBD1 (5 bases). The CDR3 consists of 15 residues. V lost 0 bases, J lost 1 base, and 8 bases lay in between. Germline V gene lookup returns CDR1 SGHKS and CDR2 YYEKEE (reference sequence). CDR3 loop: CASSLEGLSNQPQHF. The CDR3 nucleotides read TGTGCCAGCAGCTTGGAGGGGTTAAGCAATCAGCCCCAGCATTTT.